Listed here are 22 T cell receptor beta chains from one sample, sequenced in a study of tumor and adjacent non-tumor tissue in lung cancer. TCRbeta libraries were built with three rounds of nested PCR, modified from ARM-PCR. TCRdb reprocessed the multiplex PCR reads with MiXCR, giving one entry per CDR3 protein. The sample holds 75,000 to 80,000 distinct CDR3 sequences; 75% to 90% are singletons and the top ten take about an eighth. RNA was extracted from bulk tissue without any cell sorting. The material sequenced was lung tumor tissue. The receptors were sampled from a woman aged 45-65 years with non-small cell lung cancer.

The chain is built from TRBV6-1 and TRBJ2-3; 7 nucleotides match TRBD2. The CDR3 has 17 residues. Germline assignment: CDR1 MNHNS and CDR2 SASEGT. The J segment lost 4 bases and the V segment lost 3 bases, leaving 13 bases of the junction unmatched. CDR3 sequence (DNA): TGTGCCAGCAGTGACCATGGTGGCGGGAGTTCTGCAGATACGCAGTATTTT. Protein: CASSDHGGGSSADTQYF.

To note about this clonotype: At one of its ends the junction is not consistent with the germline gene, which may arise from a read error. CDR3 protein: CASSQNAASGVSYNELFF. The CDR3 bases are TGCGCCAGCAGCCAAAATGCAGCTAGCGGGGTCTCCTACAATGAGCTGTTCTTC. J is TRBJ2-1 and V is TRBV4-3; 9 positions match TRBD2. CDR1 and CDR2 (germline): LGHNA, YSLEER. The CDR3 is made up of 18 amino acids.

Comments on this clonotype: A read error may produce the germline difference seen at one junction end. This chain uses TRBV20-1 with TRBJ1-4, with 8 bases lining up with TRBD1. The CDR3 sequence is 12 residues long. CDR1 is DFQATT, CDR2 SNEGSKA, per germline (reference sequence). The chain's CDR3 is CSAGQGAFTLYF. CDR3 DNA sequence: TGTAGTGCTGGGCAGGGGGCCTTCACCCTGTATTTT.

The table lists this clonotype with many counts. This chain links TRBV25-1 with TRBJ2-7; 10 bases align to TRBD1. The CDR3 contains 16 residues. The junction had 6 bases not matched to a gene; V was cut back by 4 bases and J by 0 bases. Germline CDR1 reads MGHDK; CDR2 reads SYGVNS. The CDR3: CASSGGQGESSYEQYF. The CDR3, as DNA: TGTGCCAGCAGTGGTGGACAGGGGGAGAGCTCCTACGAGCAGTACTTC.

Only a few counts were recorded for this clonotype. This chain links TRBV20-1 with TRBJ2-7, with 7 positions matching TRBD2. Germline lookup yields CDR1 DFQATT and CDR2 SNEGSKA (reference sequence). V shed 4 bases and J 6 bases; nucleotides not matched to a gene: 9. The CDR3 runs to 13 residues. CDR3 nucleotides: TGCAGTGCTAATCGGCGGGAGTACATCGAGCAGTACTTC. It encodes CSANRREYIEQYF.

Comment on this clonotype: This is likely a read error, given that the CDR3 carries no conserved phenylalanine or tryptophan at its end. The DNA is omitted, as the CDR3 cannot be located on it reliably, and the CDR3 follows TCRdb's listing. The rearrangement joins TRBV20-1 to TRBJ2-1. CDR1 is DFQATT, CDR2 SNEGSKA, per germline (reference sequence). The CDR3 is 8 amino acids in total, end residues counted. The chain's CDR3 is CSARYGSL.

This clonotype has a single count. The CDR3 coding sequence is TGCAGTGCATGCCCTAGCGGAGGGGTCACAGATAGGCTGTATTTT. As protein: CSACPSGGVTDRLYF. The chain couples TRBV20-1 to TRBJ2-3; 7 nucleotides align to TRBD2. Germline CDR1 and CDR2: DFQATT and SNEGSKA (reference sequence). The CDR3 has 15 residues. Germline trimming cut 6 bases from V and 14 bases from J; bases unmatched to any gene: 23.

Comments on this clonotype: This may come from a read error, since a much larger clone is one base off. This chain joins TRBV24-1 and TRBJ2-5; 8 bases match TRBD2. This CDR3 is 16 amino acids long. The germline V gene encodes CDR1 KGHDR and CDR2 SFDVKD. The CDR3 here is CTTSDGMTGGQETQYF. In nucleotides, the CDR3 is TGTACCACCAGTGATGGGATGACGGGAGGGCAGGAGACCCAGTACTTC.

Comment on this clonotype: Sequence at one end of the junction differs from germline and may be a read error. V gene TRBV6-5 combines with J gene TRBJ1-1; no clear D gene. The CDR3 consists of 13 residues. Germline loops: CDR1 MNHEY, CDR2 SVGAGI. The CDR3 reads CASSYRECTEAFF. CDR3 nucleotide sequence: TGTGCCAGTAGTTACCGGGAATGCACAGAAGCTTTCTTT.

The chain has TRBV28 and TRBJ2-5; D remains ambiguous. Germline CDR1 is MDHEN and CDR2 is SYDVKM. This CDR3 is 14 amino acids long. Trimming left V 5 bases short and J 14 bases short, with 24 bases between. In DNA, the CDR3 is TGTGCCAGCAGTCCCCAAAGATACCGAGAGACCCTATACTTC. This translates into CASSPQRYRETLYF.

This clonotype was counted once. At one end the junction does not follow the germline gene, possibly because of a read error. The rearrangement uses TRBV20-1 and TRBJ2-7, with 9 bases matching TRBD2. This CDR3 has 15 residues. The germline CDR1 and CDR2 sequences are DFQATT and SNEGSKA (reference sequence). The CDR3 sequence: CSVFSNSGRSYEQYF. As DNA, the CDR3 is TGCAGTGTTTTCTCCAATAGCGGGAGATCCTACGAGCAGTATTTC.

Comment on this clonotype: Mismatch with germline at one junction end may stem from a read error. The chain combines TRBV29-1 with TRBJ1-3; D is unresolved. Looked up from germline, CDR1 is SQVTM and CDR2 is ANQGSEA. The CDR3 is 15 amino acids. The CDR3, as DNA: TGCAGCGTTGACTCAGGCGGCGGCTCTGGAAACAACATATATTTT. It translates to CSVDSGGGSGNNIYF.

Details on this clonotype: Germline and junction disagree at one end, which may indicate a read error. The gene calls are TRBV4-1 and TRBJ2-5, with D tentatively TRBD1 (5 bases). This CDR3 has 13 amino acids. CDR1 is MGHRA, CDR2 YSYEKL, per germline. The chain's CDR3 is CASGHGFSETQYF. As DNA, the CDR3 is TGCGCCAGCGGACACGGGTTTTCAGAGACGCAGTACTTC.

With respect to this clonotype: One junction end does not reproduce the germline sequence, and a read error may be involved. The chain employs TRBV5-8 and TRBJ2-1; possible D gene TRBD1, 5 bases. Looked up from germline, CDR1 is SGHTS and CDR2 is YDEGEE. This CDR3 comprises 16 residues. CDR3 DNA sequence: TGTGCCAGCATCTACCGGGCTACAGGATTATACAATGAGCATTTCTTC. This translates into CASIYRATGLYNEHFF.

The chain employs TRBV20-1 and TRBJ2-5; D is undetermined. The germline V and J ends were trimmed by 1 base and 2 bases, with 17 bases remaining between them. This CDR3 has 16 amino acids. CDR1 is DFQATT and CDR2 is SNEGSKA in the germline V gene (reference sequence). The CDR3 sequence is CSARVHITQGQETQYF. CDR3 in DNA: TGCAGTGCTAGAGTACACATTACCCAAGGACAAGAGACCCAGTACTTC.

Comment on this clonotype: A junction end diverges from the germline sequence, so it may reflect a read error. This rearrangement joins TRBV20-1 to TRBJ2-5, with D uncertain. Germline CDR1 and CDR2: DFQATT and SNEGSKA (reference sequence). CDR3 size: 14 residues. CDR3 in amino acids: CNASHQQHKETQYF. The CDR3 DNA is TGCAATGCTAGTCATCAACAGCATAAAGAGACCCAGTACTTC.

A note on this clonotype: The junction and the germline gene differ at one end; a read error may be behind it. The chain joins TRBV6-5 to TRBJ1-2; maybe TRBD1 (5 bases). The germline CDR1 and CDR2 sequences are MNHEY and SVGAGI. The CDR3 spans 15 residues. The DNA of the CDR3 is TGTGCCAGCAGCCGGGGGACCTTCCAAAACCATGGCTTCACCTTC. Its protein product is CASSRGTFQNHGFTF.

Note on this clonotype: One end of the junction is discordant with germline, which a read error may explain. V gene TRBV4-3 combines with J gene TRBJ2-1; D may be TRBD2 (5 bases). Per the germline V gene, CDR1 is LGHNA and CDR2 is YSLEER. The CDR3 is 13 amino acids. CDR3 sequence reads: CPSSRIQRAKQFF. The CDR3 nucleotides read TGCCCCAGCAGCCGGATCCAGAGGGCTAAGCAGTTCTTC.

A note on this clonotype: No conserved phenylalanine or tryptophan is present at the end of the CDR3, so a read error is the likely explanation. The DNA is omitted, as the CDR3 cannot be located on it reliably, and the CDR3 follows TCRdb's listing. The chain has TRBV28 and TRBJ2-7; the D call TRBD2 from the table was never checked on the DNA. Germline V gene data show CDR1 as MDHEN and CDR2 as SYDVKM. The CDR3 adds up to 12 amino acids, both ends counted. This chain's CDR3 is CASGPQAYEQYC.

Regarding this clonotype: One end of the junction is discordant with germline, which a read error may explain. V gene TRBV6-1 combines with J gene TRBJ2-1, with D perhaps matching TRBD2 (6 bases). CDR1 is MNHNS, CDR2 SASEGT, per germline. This CDR3 is 16 amino acids long. The CDR3 is CPSSEASGDPYNEQLF. CDR3 coding DNA: TGTCCCAGCAGTGAAGCGTCGGGGGACCCTTACAATGAGCAGTTGTTC.

As to this clonotype: The junction and the germline gene differ at one end; a read error may be behind it. The rearrangement links TRBV4-3 to TRBJ1-5, with D unclear. CDR3 length: 14 residues. Germline V CDR1 and CDR2: LGHNA, YSLEER. CDR3 DNA: TGCGCCCGCAGCCTATGGGCGGGAAATCAGCCCCTGCATTTT. This sequence encodes CARSLWAGNQPLHF.

To note about this clonotype: The CDR3 carries no conserved terminal phenylalanine or tryptophan, so it likely arises from a read error. The V gene is TRBV29-1, the J gene TRBJ2-1; the match to TRBD2 covers 14 bases. Trimming at V came to 5 bases and at J to 9 bases, leaving 12 bases not matched to a gene. Germline values: CDR1 SQVTM, CDR2 ANQGSEA. The CDR3 length is 16 residues. CDR3 bases: TGCAGCGTTACCAGCCCGGGACTAGCGGGAGACGGTGAGCAGTTCTCC. It is translated as CSVTSPGLAGDGEQFS.